Listed here are 30 T cell receptor beta chains from one sample, sequenced in a study of cytomegalovirus exposure and HLA in healthy donors. Both 60 Vbeta primers and 13 Jbeta primers went into the PCR. Method: immunoSEQ multiplex PCR; TCRdb's copy keeps in-frame clones and lacks some. The repertoire holds 150,000 to 200,000 clones, approximately 84% seen once, with 7% in the top ten. Sample: PBMCs. All receptors come from a woman aged 40 to 50 in good health and CMV-seropositive.

The chain uses TRBV28 and TRBJ2-3; weak D call: TRBD1 (6 bases). The CDR3 extends over 14 amino acids. Trimming left V 7 bases short and J 2 bases short, with 13 bases between. Germline loops: CDR1 MDHEN, CDR2 SYDVKM. The DNA for the CDR3 is TGTGCCAGCATAAGGGCAGGGGCCACAGATACGCAGTATTTT. It translates to CASIRAGATDTQYF.

A note on this clone: Germline and junction disagree at one end, which may indicate a read error. The chain recombines TRBV2 with TRBJ2-6; tentative D call: TRBD1 (5 bases). Germline V gene data show CDR1 as SNHLY and CDR2 as FYNNEI. The CDR3 runs 14 residues. The CDR3 region is CASSEGSGANGLTF. The CDR3, as DNA: TGTGCCAGCAGTGAGGGCTCTGGGGCCAACGGCCTGACTTTC.

This chain uses TRBV5-6 with TRBJ2-1, with TRBD1 identical over 7 bases. Trimming took 0 bases from V and 3 from J; bases not matched to a gene: 6. This CDR3 spans 16 amino acids. From germline, CDR1 is SGHDT and CDR2 YYEEEE. The CDR3 loop reads CASSLGPGTDYNEQFF. The CDR3 DNA is TGTGCCAGCAGCTTGGGCCCCGGGACAGACTACAATGAGCAGTTCTTC.

This chain uses TRBV7-7 with TRBJ2-5; TRBD2 matches at 8 bases. The CDR3 is 16 amino acids. Trimming at V came to 1 base and at J to 5 bases, leaving 9 bases not matched to a gene. Germline V gene sequence: CDR1 SSHAT, CDR2 FNYEAQ (reference sequence). Here the CDR3 DNA reads TGTGCCAGCAGCTTAGTCCTTAGCGGGGCGACCGAGACCCAGTACTTC. Its translation: CASSLVLSGATETQYF.

Points on this clone: One end of the junction is discordant with germline, which a read error may explain. The chain employs TRBV7-9 and TRBJ2-5; D is perhaps TRBD2 (6 bases). This CDR3 contains 15 residues. Germline values: CDR1 SEHNR, CDR2 FQNEAQ (reference sequence). CDR3 coding DNA: TGTTCCAGCAGCTTATCAGGCGGGGTCAGAGAGACCCAGTACTTC. Translation gives CSSSLSGGVRETQYF.

The chain employs TRBV5-1 and TRBJ2-1; possibly TRBD2 for D (6 bases). CDR1 SGHRS and CDR2 YFSETQ come from the germline V gene. CDR3 length equals 18 residues. Trimming pared 4 bases from V and 4 bases from J, leaving 24 bases between. CDR3 residues: CASSLRAGGILMYNEQFF. Here the CDR3 DNA reads TGCGCCAGCAGCCTGCGAGCGGGTGGTATCCTTATGTACAATGAGCAGTTCTTC.

The CDR3 DNA is TGTGCCAGCAGCCAAGTCCTACAGGGGAACACTGAAGCTTTCTTT. Protein product: CASSQVLQGNTEAFF. The chain carries TRBV4-2 and TRBJ1-1; D possibly corresponds to TRBD1 (6 bases). CDR3 length: 15 amino acids. The germline CDR1 and CDR2 sequences are LGHNA and YNFKEQ. Trimming pared 1 base from V and 1 base from J, leaving 10 bases between.

The CDR3 loop is CASSLRTSGVYEQYF. The CDR3 nucleotides are TGTGCCAGCAGCCTTCGGACTAGCGGGGTCTACGAGCAGTACTTC. The chain employs TRBV4-2 and TRBJ2-7; 12 bases align to TRBD2. The junction had 4 bases not matched to a gene; V was cut back by 4 bases and J by 3 bases. Germline V gene sequence: CDR1 LGHNA, CDR2 YNFKEQ. The CDR3 covers 15 residues.

This chain joins TRBV5-1 and TRBJ2-1, with 11 bases fitting TRBD2. Germline V gene data show CDR1 as SGHRS and CDR2 as YFSETQ. V lost 1 base and J lost 5; bases outside the gene matches: 8. The CDR3 is 17 residues long. The CDR3 protein is CASSLNSGGAWHNEQFF. CDR3 nucleotide sequence: TGCGCCAGCAGCTTGAATAGCGGGGGGGCCTGGCACAATGAGCAGTTCTTC.

About this clone: Other nucleotide sequences in the sample specify the same CDR3. The chain links TRBV27 to TRBJ1-2; D possibly corresponds to TRBD1 (6 bases). Germline V gives CDR1 MNHEY, CDR2 SMNVEV (reference sequence). This CDR3 spans 15 amino acids. Trimming cost V 5 bases and J 3 bases, with 16 bases left between them. Here the CDR3 DNA reads TGTGCCAGCAGTCCGAAGACGGGGGGCTACTATGGCTACACCTTC. Residues: CASSPKTGGYYGYTF.

The CDR3 DNA follows: TGTGCCAGCAGCCCCACTAGCGGGGTTACCGGGGAGCTGTTTTTT. The encoded protein is CASSPTSGVTGELFF. The chain uses TRBV4-2 and TRBJ2-2; TRBD2 matches at 10 bases. The V gene end was trimmed by 4 bases and the J gene end by 5 bases; junction bases not matched to a gene: 4. Germline assignment: CDR1 LGHNA and CDR2 YNFKEQ. The CDR3 spans 15 residues.

The rearrangement links TRBV7-8 to TRBJ1-1; 11 bases are shared with TRBD1. The germline V gene encodes CDR1 SGHVS and CDR2 FQNEAQ. The CDR3 spans 15 residues. Unmatched junction bases numbered 7, after V lost 6 bases and J lost 4 bases. CDR3 bases: TGTGCCAGCAGGAAGGACAGGGGGCTCAGCACTGAAGCTTTCTTT. Translating gives CASRKDRGLSTEAFF.

This clone appeared a few times. This CDR3 is CASRQTGGWTSTDTQYF. The CDR3 region has the DNA TGCGCCAGCAGACAAACAGGGGGCTGGACTAGCACAGATACGCAGTATTTT. The V and J genes are TRBV5-1 and TRBJ2-3; TRBD1 matches 9 bases. The CDR3 runs to 17 residues. Germline V gene data show CDR1 as SGHRS and CDR2 as YFSETQ. J was trimmed by 0 bases and V by 5 bases; bases with no gene match: 10.

The CDR3 nucleotides read TGTGCCAGCTCAGAAAGGATCAAAGACAGGAATGAAAAACTGTTTTTT. As protein: CASSERIKDRNEKLFF. The J gene is TRBJ1-4, the V gene TRBV18, with D perhaps matching TRBD1 (6 bases). The V gene lost 5 bases and the J gene lost 5 bases, with 18 bases spanning the gap. The CDR3 contains 16 residues. CDR1 and CDR2 from the germline V gene are KGHSH and LQKENI.

The chain carries TRBV19 and TRBJ2-1; the D gene is possibly TRBD1 (6 bases). Germline values: CDR1 LNHDA, CDR2 SQIVND (reference sequence). Trimming took 5 bases from V and 6 from J, leaving 14 bases between them. The CDR3 extends over 14 amino acids. The CDR3 sequence is CASSVTGKGNEQFF. Written as DNA, the CDR3 is TGTGCCAGTAGTGTTACAGGGAAGGGCAATGAGCAGTTCTTC.

Here the CDR3 reads CASSLTGNTEAFF. The DNA of the CDR3 is TGTGCCAGCAGTTTAACAGGTAACACTGAAGCTTTCTTT. The chain combines TRBV27 with TRBJ1-1; tentative D call: TRBD1 (5 bases). V was shortened by 2 bases and J by 2 bases, with 6 bases between the two germline ends. Germline V lookup: CDR1 MNHEY, CDR2 SMNVEV (reference sequence). CDR3 size: 13 residues.

CDR3 sequence reads: CASSVEAGGGNEQFF. DNA for the CDR3: TGTGCCAGCAGTGTTGAGGCGGGGGGAGGCAATGAGCAGTTCTTC. The chain couples TRBV2 to TRBJ2-1, with 8 positions matching TRBD2. The CDR3 length is 15 residues. Germline V CDR1 and CDR2: SNHLY, FYNNEI. After removal of 4 bases from V and 6 bases from J, the junction contained 8 bases not matched to a gene.

The rearrangement joins TRBV19 to TRBJ2-3; D is possibly TRBD1 (5 bases). The CDR3 runs 15 residues. V lost 5 bases and J lost 0, with 12 bases in between. The V gene's germline CDR1 is LNHDA and CDR2 SQIVND (reference sequence). CDR3 bases: TGTGCCAGTAGTTCCAAGGACAAAAGCACAGATACGCAGTATTTT. It yields the protein CASSSKDKSTDTQYF.

CDR3 nucleotides: TGCGCCAGCTACGGAGGGGAAGGGTCCTACGAGCAGTACTTC. Translation: CASYGGEGSYEQYF. This rearrangement joins TRBV5-1 to TRBJ2-5, with D perhaps matching TRBD2 (6 bases). The J call could be wrong; TRBJ2-7 is a better fit for the DNA end. Germline V gene data show CDR1 as SGHRS and CDR2 as YFSETQ. The CDR3 length is 14 residues.

This clone was seen a single time. The chain recombines TRBV20-1 with TRBJ2-5; D unresolved. V was pared by 7 bases and J by 0 bases, with 6 bases between. Germline V gene sequence: CDR1 DFQATT, CDR2 SNEGSKA (reference sequence). The CDR3 runs to 11 residues. CDR3 in amino acids: CSGAYQETQYF. DNA of the CDR3: TGCAGTGGGGCCTACCAAGAGACCCAGTACTTC.

The chain combines TRBV19 with TRBJ1-3, with 8 bases that match TRBD1. CDR1 is LNHDA, CDR2 SQIVND, per germline (reference sequence). The CDR3 covers 14 residues. V shed 11 bases and J 3 bases; nucleotides not matched to a gene: 9. CDR3 bases: TGTGCCGTAGAGACAGGGGTTGATGGAAACACCATATATTTT. This gives the protein CAVETGVDGNTIYF.

Only a few counts were recorded for this clone. The genes are TRBV19 and TRBJ1-2; perhaps TRBD1 as D (6 bases). Germline-derived CDR1 and CDR2 are LNHDA and SQIVND (reference sequence). This CDR3 comprises 16 residues. V was clipped by 6 bases and J by 1 base, with 18 bases between them. CDR3 amino acids: CASSPGGLEDNYGYTF. CDR3 bases: TGTGCCAGTAGCCCTGGGGGCCTGGAGGATAACTATGGCTACACCTTC.

Concerning this clone: Other DNA sequences in this sample translate to the same CDR3. J is TRBJ1-5 and V is TRBV6-1; possibly TRBD1 for D (5 bases). There are 14 residues in the CDR3. Trimming took off 2 bases at V and 6 bases at J, with 11 bases between the two ends. Germline CDR1 reads MNHNS; CDR2 reads SASEGT. CDR3 protein: CASSESGGSQPQHF. CDR3 bases: TGTGCCAGCAGTGAAAGCGGGGGAAGTCAGCCCCAGCATTTT.

The J gene is TRBJ1-5, the V gene TRBV6-6; TRBD1 might be the D (6 bases). V lost 7 bases, J lost 7 bases, and 11 bases lay in between. Germline V gene data show CDR1 as MNHNY and CDR2 as SVGAGI (reference sequence). The CDR3 spans 12 residues. In DNA, the CDR3 is TGTGCCAGCAACGCAGGGGTACAGCCCCAGCATTTT. The encoded protein is CASNAGVQPQHF.

This rearrangement joins TRBV6-1 to TRBJ1-6; D gene ambiguous. V lost 2 bases and J lost 7, with 12 bases in between. The CDR3 length is 15 residues. The germline V gene encodes CDR1 MNHNS and CDR2 SASEGT. The CDR3 nucleotides are TGTGCCAGCAGTGAATCCGGGATGCCAAATTCACCCCTCCACTTT. Its protein is CASSESGMPNSPLHF.

This clone was seen more than once but under ten times. The chain employs TRBV4-2 and TRBJ1-1, with 8 bases that match TRBD1. CDR1 LGHNA and CDR2 YNFKEQ come from the germline V gene. Trimming at V came to 1 base and at J to 2 bases, leaving 6 bases not matched to a gene. The CDR3 sequence is 16 residues long. The CDR3 DNA sequence: TGTGCCAGCAGCCAAGTCTGGGCAGGGGGCAACACTGAAGCTTTCTTT. Protein: CASSQVWAGGNTEAFF.

The chain carries TRBV7-8 and TRBJ1-2; 8 bases line up with TRBD1. Germline V gene sequence: CDR1 SGHVS, CDR2 FQNEAQ. Trimming cost V 5 bases and J 3 bases; bases outside gene matches: 5. This CDR3 region has 14 residues. The CDR3 region is CASSTGTGYYGYTF. In DNA form, the CDR3 reads TGTGCCAGCAGCACGGGGACAGGCTACTATGGCTACACCTTC.

The chain recombines TRBV10-3 with TRBJ1-6, with 10 bases lining up with TRBD1. J gave up 11 bases and V 5 bases, and 18 bases lay outside the gene matches. Germline CDR1 is ENHRY and CDR2 is SYGVKD. This CDR3 comprises 18 residues. DNA for the CDR3: TGTGCCATCAGTCCCGGCCCGGGACAGGGGCCCGGGGGGACACCCCTCCACTTT. Residues: CAISPGPGQGPGGTPLHF.

The chain recombines TRBV6-6 with TRBJ2-7, with TRBD2 matching 12 bases. The length of the CDR3 is 15 residues. Germline V gene sequence: CDR1 MNHNY, CDR2 SVGAGI (reference sequence). The ends lost 6 bases at V and 3 bases at J; junction bases unmatched: 6. CDR3 amino acids: CASRLTSGGGYEQYF. The CDR3 coding sequence is TGTGCCAGCAGGCTGACTAGCGGGGGAGGCTACGAGCAGTACTTC.

The sample holds one count of this clone. The chain couples TRBV5-1 to TRBJ2-2; a possible D gene is TRBD1 (6 bases). The CDR3 is made up of 15 amino acids. The V and J ends lost 0 bases and 2 bases respectively, with 8 bases between them. Germline V gene sequence: CDR1 SGHRS, CDR2 YFSETQ. The CDR3 protein is CASSLGRGNTGELFF. For the CDR3, the DNA is TGCGCCAGCAGCTTGGGCAGGGGAAACACCGGGGAGCTGTTTTTT.